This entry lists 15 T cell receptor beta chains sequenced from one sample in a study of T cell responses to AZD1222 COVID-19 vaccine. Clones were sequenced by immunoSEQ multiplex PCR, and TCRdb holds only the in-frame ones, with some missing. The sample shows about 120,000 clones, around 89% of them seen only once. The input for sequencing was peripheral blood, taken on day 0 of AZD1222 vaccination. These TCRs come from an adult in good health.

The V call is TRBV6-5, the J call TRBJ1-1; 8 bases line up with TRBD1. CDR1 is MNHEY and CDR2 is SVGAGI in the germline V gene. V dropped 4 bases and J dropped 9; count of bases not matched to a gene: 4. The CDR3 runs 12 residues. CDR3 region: CASSFRTGQAFF. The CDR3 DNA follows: TGTGCCAGCAGTTTTCGGACAGGGCAAGCTTTCTTT.

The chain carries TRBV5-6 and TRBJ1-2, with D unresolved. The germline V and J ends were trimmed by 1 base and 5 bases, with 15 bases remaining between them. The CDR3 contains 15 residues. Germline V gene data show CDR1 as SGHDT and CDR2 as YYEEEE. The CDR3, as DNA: TGTGCCAGCAGCTTGACCGCTCCACTGTTATATGGCTACACCTTC. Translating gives CASSLTAPLLYGYTF.

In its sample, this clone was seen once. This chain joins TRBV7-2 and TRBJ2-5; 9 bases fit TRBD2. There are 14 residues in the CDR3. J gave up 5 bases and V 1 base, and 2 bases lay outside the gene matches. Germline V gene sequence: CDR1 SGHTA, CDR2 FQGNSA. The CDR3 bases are TGTGCCAGCAGCTTAGAAGGACTAGCGGAGACCCAGTACTTC. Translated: CASSLEGLAETQYF.

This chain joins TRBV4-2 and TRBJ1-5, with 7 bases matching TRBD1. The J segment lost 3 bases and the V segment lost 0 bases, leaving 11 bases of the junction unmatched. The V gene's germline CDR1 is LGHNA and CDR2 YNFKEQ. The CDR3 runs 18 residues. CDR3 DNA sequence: TGTGCCAGCAGCCAAGATGGGAACAGGGGCGTCTTCAATCAGCCCCAGCATTTT. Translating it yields CASSQDGNRGVFNQPQHF.

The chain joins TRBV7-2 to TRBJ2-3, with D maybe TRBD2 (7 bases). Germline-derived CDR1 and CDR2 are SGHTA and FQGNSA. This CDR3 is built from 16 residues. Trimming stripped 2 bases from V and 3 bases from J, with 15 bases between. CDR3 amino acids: CASSLSGGQGTDTQYF. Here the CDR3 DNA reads TGTGCCAGCAGCTTATCGGGGGGCCAGGGTACAGATACGCAGTATTTT.

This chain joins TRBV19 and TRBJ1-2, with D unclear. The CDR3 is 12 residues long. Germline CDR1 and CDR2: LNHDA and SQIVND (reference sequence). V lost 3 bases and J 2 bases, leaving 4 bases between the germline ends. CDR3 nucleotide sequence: TGTGCCAGTAGTATCTTGAACTATGGCTACACCTTC. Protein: CASSILNYGYTF.

CDR3 sequence: CASSPREPNYEQYF. CDR3 bases: TGTGCCAGCAGCCCCAGAGAGCCGAACTACGAGCAGTACTTC. This rearrangement joins TRBV3-1 (or the pseudogene TRBV3-2) to TRBJ2-7; the D is unclear. Germline CDR1 and CDR2: LGHDT and YNNKEL (reference sequence). V was shortened by 4 bases and J by 3 bases, with 13 bases between the two germline ends. The CDR3 runs to 14 residues.

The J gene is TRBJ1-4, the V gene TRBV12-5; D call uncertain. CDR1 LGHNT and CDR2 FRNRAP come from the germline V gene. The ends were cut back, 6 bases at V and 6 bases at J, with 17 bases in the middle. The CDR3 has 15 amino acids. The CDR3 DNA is TGTGCTAGTGGGCTGGGGAATTCTGGGGATGAAAAACTGTTTTTT. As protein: CASGLGNSGDEKLFF.

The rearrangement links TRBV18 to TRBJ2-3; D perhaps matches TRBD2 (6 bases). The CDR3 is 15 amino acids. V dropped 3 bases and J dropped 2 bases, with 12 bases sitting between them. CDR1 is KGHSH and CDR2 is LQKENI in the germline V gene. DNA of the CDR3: TGTGCCAGCTCACCCCCCGGGACTCTCACAGATACGCAGTATTTT. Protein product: CASSPPGTLTDTQYF. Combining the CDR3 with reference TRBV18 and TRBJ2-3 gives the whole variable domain NAGVMQNPRHLVRRRGQEARLRCSPMKGHSHVYWYRQLPEEGLKFMVYLQKENIIDESGMPKERFSAEFPKEGPSILRIQQVVRGDSAAYFCASSPPGTLTDTQYFGPGTRLTVL.

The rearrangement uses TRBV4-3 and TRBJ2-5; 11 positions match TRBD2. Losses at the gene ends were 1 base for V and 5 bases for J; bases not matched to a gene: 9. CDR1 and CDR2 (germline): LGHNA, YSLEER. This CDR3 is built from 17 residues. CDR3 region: CASSQGLAGGRGETQYF. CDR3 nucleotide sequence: TGCGCCAGCAGCCAAGGGCTAGCGGGGGGCAGGGGGGAGACCCAGTACTTC.

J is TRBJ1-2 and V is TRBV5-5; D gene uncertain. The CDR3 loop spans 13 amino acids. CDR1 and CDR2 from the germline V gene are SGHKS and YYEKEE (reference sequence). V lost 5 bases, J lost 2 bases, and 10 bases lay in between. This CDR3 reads CASRFEENYGYTF. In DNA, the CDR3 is TGTGCCAGCAGGTTCGAAGAAAACTATGGCTACACCTTC.

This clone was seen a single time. CDR3 in DNA: TGCGCCAGCAGCTTGGTCCCTAACTATGGCTACACCTTC. It yields the protein CASSLVPNYGYTF. The chain combines TRBV5-1 with TRBJ1-2; D not certain. Germline values: CDR1 SGHRS, CDR2 YFSETQ. The V and J ends lost 0 bases and 0 bases respectively, with 3 bases between them. There are 13 residues in the CDR3.

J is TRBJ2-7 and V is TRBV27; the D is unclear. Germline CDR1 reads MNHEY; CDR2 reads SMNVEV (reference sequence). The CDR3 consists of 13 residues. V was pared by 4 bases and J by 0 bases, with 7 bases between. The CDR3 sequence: CASSSPSSYEQYF. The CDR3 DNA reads TGTGCCAGCAGTTCCCCGTCCTCCTACGAGCAGTACTTC.

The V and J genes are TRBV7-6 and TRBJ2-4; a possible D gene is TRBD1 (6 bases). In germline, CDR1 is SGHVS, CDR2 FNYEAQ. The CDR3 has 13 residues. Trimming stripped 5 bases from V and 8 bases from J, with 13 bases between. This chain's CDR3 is CASSPGDTHIQYF. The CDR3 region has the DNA TGTGCCAGCAGCCCCGGGGACACCCACATTCAGTACTTC.

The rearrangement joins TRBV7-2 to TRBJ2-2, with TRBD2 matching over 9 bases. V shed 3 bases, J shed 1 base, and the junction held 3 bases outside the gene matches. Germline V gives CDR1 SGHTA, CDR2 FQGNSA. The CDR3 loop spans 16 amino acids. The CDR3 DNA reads TGTGCCAGCAGCTTTAGCGGGGGAATGAACACCGGGGAGCTGTTTTTT. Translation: CASSFSGGMNTGELFF. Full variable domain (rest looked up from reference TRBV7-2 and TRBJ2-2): GAGVSQSPSNKVTEKGKDVELRCDPISGHTALYWYRQSLGQGLEFLIYFQGNSAPDKSGLPSDRFSAERTGGSVSTLTIQRTQQEDSAVYLCASSFSGGMNTGELFFGEGSRLTVL.